Following are 11 T cell receptor beta chains from one sample sequenced in a study of shared clonotypes between healthy human individuals. Sequencing was performed with immunoSEQ multiplex PCR; in TCRdb, only in-frame clones are kept and a portion is missing. The sample has approximately 2.1 million clones, 85% to 95% seen once. Material for sequencing was naive CD4+ T cells from PBMCs. Specified subset: CD45RA+ positively selected. These receptors all stem from a man aged 18 to 30 in good health. Some clones in this sample may be carry-over from other donors' samples.

This sequence joins TRBV7-8 and TRBJ2-7; D possibly corresponds to TRBD2 (6 bases). Trimming stripped 8 bases from V and 4 bases from J, with 18 bases between. This CDR3 is built from 14 residues. Germline V gene sequence: CDR1 SGHVS, CDR2 FQNEAQ. The CDR3: CASLPTGVGYEQYF. The CDR3 bases are TGTGCCAGCCTCCCTACGGGAGTCGGGTACGAGCAGTACTTC.

The rearrangement uses TRBV2 and TRBJ2-3; D remains unclear. Germline V gene data show CDR1 as SNHLY and CDR2 as FYNNEI. This CDR3 comprises 14 residues. Trimming took 0 bases from V and 3 from J, leaving 7 bases between them. The CDR3 coding sequence is TGTGCCAGCAGTGAAGCGCTTCGGACAGATACGCAGTATTTT. Its translation is CASSEALRTDTQYF.

The V call is TRBV5-6, the J call TRBJ1-3, with 9 positions matching TRBD1. Germline V gene sequence: CDR1 SGHDT, CDR2 YYEEEE. J gave up 7 bases and V 5 bases, and 7 bases lay outside the gene matches. This CDR3 comprises 14 residues. CDR3 nucleotides: TGTGCCAGCAGTCGGGGGACAGGGAAGAACACCATATATTTT. It is translated as CASSRGTGKNTIYF. The full variable domain, its missing parts supplied by reference TRBV5-6 and TRBJ1-3, is DAGVTQSPTHLIKTRGQQVTLRCSPKSGHDTVSWYQQALGQGPQFIFQYYEEEERQRGNFPDRFSGHQFPNYSSELNVNALLLGDSALYLCASSRGTGKNTIYFGEGSWLTVV.

This rearrangement joins TRBV11-2 to TRBJ2-5, with D perhaps given as TRBD1 or TRBD2 (6 bases each). This CDR3 has 11 residues. CDR1 and CDR2 from the germline V gene are SGHAT and FQNNGV. Trimming left V 8 bases short and J 7 bases short, with 11 bases between. The CDR3 here is CASGGGGTQYF. The CDR3 coding sequence is TGTGCCAGCGGAGGGGGAGGGACCCAGTACTTC.

This chain uses TRBV11-2 with TRBJ2-5; D perhaps matches TRBD2 (6 bases). Trimming pared 8 bases from V and 4 bases from J, leaving 14 bases between. This CDR3 contains 13 residues. Germline loops: CDR1 SGHAT, CDR2 FQNNGV. The CDR3 sequence: CASRTSGLETQYF. CDR3 coding DNA: TGTGCCAGCCGAACGAGCGGGTTAGAGACCCAGTACTTC. Full variable domain (outside the CDR3, taken from reference TRBV11-2 and TRBJ2-5): EAGVAQSPRYKIIEKRQSVAFWCNPISGHATLYWYQQILGQGPKLLIQFQNNGVVDDSQLPKDRFSAERLKGVDSTLKIQPAKLEDSAVYLCASRTSGLETQYFGPGTRLLVL.

The CDR3 region has the DNA TGTGCCAGCAGCGTAGAGGCAGGACCTTGGACAGATACGCAGTATTTT. Translating it yields CASSVEAGPWTDTQYF. This sequence joins TRBV9 and TRBJ2-3; D is unresolved. Germline V CDR1 and CDR2: SGDLS, YYNGEE. V gave up 0 bases and J gave up 3 bases, with 14 bases separating them. This CDR3 has 16 amino acids. The full variable domain, with the rest looked up from reference TRBV9 and TRBJ2-3, is DSGVTQTPKHLITATGQRVTLRCSPRSGDLSVYWYQQSLDQGLQFLIQYYNGEERAKGNILERFSAQQFPDLHSELNLSSLELGDSALYFCASSVEAGPWTDTQYFGPGTRLTVL.

The chain has TRBV7-8 and TRBJ1-4; possibly TRBD1 for D (5 bases). The CDR3 length is 15 residues. CDR1 is SGHVS and CDR2 is FQNEAQ in the germline V gene. With 2 bases removed from V and 6 bases from J, the gap between germline ends came to 13 bases. CDR3 nucleotide sequence: TGTGCCAGCAGCTTATATGAGGGGCCCTATGAAAAACTGTTTTTT. Translated: CASSLYEGPYEKLFF.

V is TRBV6-5 and J is TRBJ2-7, with 9 bases fitting TRBD1. The junction had 11 bases not matched to a gene; V was cut back by 6 bases and J by 5 bases. The CDR3 loop spans 15 amino acids. CDR1 MNHEY and CDR2 SVGAGI come from the germline V gene. In DNA, the CDR3 is TGTGCCAGCAGAAGACCGGGACAGGGCTTCAACGAGCAGTACTTC. It translates to CASRRPGQGFNEQYF.

Remarks on this clone: Other DNA sequences within the sample encode an identical CDR3. The chain carries TRBV18 and TRBJ1-1, with D unresolved. Trimming cost V 3 bases and J 4 bases, with 3 bases left between them. Germline CDR1 KGHSH, CDR2 LQKENI. The CDR3 extends over 11 amino acids. CDR3 sequence reads: CASSPSTEAFF. The CDR3 DNA follows: TGTGCCAGCTCACCCTCCACTGAAGCTTTCTTT. The full variable domain, rest sourced from reference TRBV18 and TRBJ1-1, is NAGVMQNPRHLVRRRGQEARLRCSPMKGHSHVYWYRQLPEEGLKFMVYLQKENIIDESGMPKERFSAEFPKEGPSILRIQQVVRGDSAAYFCASSPSTEAFFGQGTRLTVV.

In DNA, the CDR3 is TGTGCCTGGAGTGAGGAAGCCAGGGGCAATTATGGCTACACCTTC. Amino acid sequence: CAWSEEARGNYGYTF. The J gene is TRBJ1-2, the V gene TRBV30, with D possibly TRBD1 on 6 matching bases. This CDR3 contains 15 residues. Trimming took off 1 base at V and 5 bases at J, with 17 bases between the two ends. CDR1 GTSNPN and CDR2 SVGIG come from the germline V gene (reference sequence).

The chain couples TRBV7-2 to TRBJ2-1; D might be TRBD1 (6 bases). CDR1 and CDR2 (germline): SGHTA, FQGNSA. V dropped 2 bases and J dropped 5 bases, with 7 bases sitting between them. This CDR3 comprises 13 residues. CDR3 sequence reads: CASSLSGDNEQFF. DNA of the CDR3: TGTGCCAGCAGCTTATCAGGGGACAATGAGCAGTTCTTC.